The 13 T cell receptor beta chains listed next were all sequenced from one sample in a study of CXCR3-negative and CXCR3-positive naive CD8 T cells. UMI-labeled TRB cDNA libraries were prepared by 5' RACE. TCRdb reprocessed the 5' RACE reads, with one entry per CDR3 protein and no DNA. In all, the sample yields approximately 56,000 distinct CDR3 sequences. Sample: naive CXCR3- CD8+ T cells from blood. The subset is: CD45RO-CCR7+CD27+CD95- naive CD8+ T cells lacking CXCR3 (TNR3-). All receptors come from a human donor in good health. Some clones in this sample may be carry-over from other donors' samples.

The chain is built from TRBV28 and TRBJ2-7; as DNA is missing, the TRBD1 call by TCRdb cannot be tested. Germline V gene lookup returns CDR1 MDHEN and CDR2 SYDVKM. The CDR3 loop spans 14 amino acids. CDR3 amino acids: CASSSGTGEIEQYF.

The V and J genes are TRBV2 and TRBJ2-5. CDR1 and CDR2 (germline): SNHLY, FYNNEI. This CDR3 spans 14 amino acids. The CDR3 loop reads CASSEAAFPETQYF.

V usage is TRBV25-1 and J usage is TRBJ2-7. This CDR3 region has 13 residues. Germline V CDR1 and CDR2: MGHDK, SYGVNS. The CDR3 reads CASSSEAFYEQYF.

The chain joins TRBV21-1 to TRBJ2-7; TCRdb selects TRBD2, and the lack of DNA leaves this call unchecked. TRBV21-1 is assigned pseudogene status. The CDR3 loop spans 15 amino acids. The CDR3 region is CASSKGTSEGYEQYF.

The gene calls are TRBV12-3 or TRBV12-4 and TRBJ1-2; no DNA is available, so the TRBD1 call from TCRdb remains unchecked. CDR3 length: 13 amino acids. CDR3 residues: CASSLDGGEGYTF.

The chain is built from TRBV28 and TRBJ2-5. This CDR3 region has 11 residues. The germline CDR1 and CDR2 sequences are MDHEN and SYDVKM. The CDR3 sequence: CASSFSLTQYF.

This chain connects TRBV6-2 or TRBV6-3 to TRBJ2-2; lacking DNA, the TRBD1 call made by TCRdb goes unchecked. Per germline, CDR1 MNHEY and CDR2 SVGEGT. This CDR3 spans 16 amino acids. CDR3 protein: CASRRRTGANTGELFF.

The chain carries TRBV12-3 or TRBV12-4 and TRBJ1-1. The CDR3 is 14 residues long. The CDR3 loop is CASSLRPVNTEAFF.

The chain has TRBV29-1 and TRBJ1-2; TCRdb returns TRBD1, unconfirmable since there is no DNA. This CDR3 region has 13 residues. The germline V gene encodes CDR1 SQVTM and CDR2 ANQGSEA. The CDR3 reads CSVGGQEFYGYTF.

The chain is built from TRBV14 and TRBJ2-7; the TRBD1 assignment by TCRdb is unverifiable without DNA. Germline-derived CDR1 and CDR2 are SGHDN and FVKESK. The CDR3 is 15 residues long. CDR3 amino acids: CASSPQSRGTYEQYF.

The CDR3 reads CASSEYQGVNEAFF. This sequence joins TRBV25-1 and TRBJ1-1; the D call from TCRdb, TRBD1, cannot be confirmed without DNA. The CDR3 is made up of 14 amino acids. The germline gives CDR1 MGHDK, CDR2 SYGVNS.

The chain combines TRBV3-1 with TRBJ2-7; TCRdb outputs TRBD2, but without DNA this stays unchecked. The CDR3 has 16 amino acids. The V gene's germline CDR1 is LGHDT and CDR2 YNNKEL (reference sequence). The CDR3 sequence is CASSQESGLLSYEQYF.

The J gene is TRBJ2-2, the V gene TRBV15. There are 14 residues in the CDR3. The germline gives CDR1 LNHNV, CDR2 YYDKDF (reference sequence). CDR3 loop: CATSRVSGTGELFF. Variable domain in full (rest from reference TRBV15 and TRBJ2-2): DAMVIQNPRYQVTQFGKPVTLSCSQTLNHNVMYWYQQKSSQAPKLLFHYYDKDFNNEADTPDNFQSRRPNTSFCFLDIRSPGLGDTAMYLCATSRVSGTGELFFGEGSRLTVL.